This T cell receptor beta chain was observed in a study of identifying expanded T cells in peripheral blood. The study, taken as a whole, reports: Technical replicates showed approximately 1.2 changed clones; approximately 2 weeks 15 to 20; four weeks 19. Roughly two-week clone count variance significantly increased as total template count grew.

Healthy donors had no documented immune events, such as infections, while sampled. As regards this clone: Its antigen remains unidentified.

TCRdb's copy holds only in-frame clones and misses some; the assay was immunoSEQ multiplex PCR. In the table there are approximately 140,000 clones, 70% to 90% of which are singletons. There are 12 residues in the CDR3. Germline lookup yields CDR1 MNHNY and CDR2 SVGAGI (reference sequence). The germline V and J ends were trimmed by 6 bases and 0 bases, with 5 bases remaining between them. The rearrangement uses TRBV6-6 and TRBJ1-2; the D is unclear. The TCR originated in a person aged 18 to 70 in good health. Sequencing used blood. CDR3 sequence: CASRGTNYGYTF. The CDR3 nucleotides are TGTGCCAGCAGGGGCACTAACTATGGCTACACCTTC.